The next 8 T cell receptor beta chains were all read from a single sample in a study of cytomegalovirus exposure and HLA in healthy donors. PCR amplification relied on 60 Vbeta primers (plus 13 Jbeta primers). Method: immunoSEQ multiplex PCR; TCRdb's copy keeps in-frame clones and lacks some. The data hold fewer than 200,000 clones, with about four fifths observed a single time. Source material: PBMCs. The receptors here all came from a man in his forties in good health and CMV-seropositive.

The DNA of the CDR3 is TGTGCCAGCAGCCCAGGCCCAGCGGGAGGCTACGAGCAGTACTTC. Its protein is CASSPGPAGGYEQYF. The genes are TRBV9 and TRBJ2-7, with 9 bases lining up with TRBD2. The CDR3 consists of 15 residues. Germline V gives CDR1 SGDLS, CDR2 YYNGEE. Trimming removed 4 bases from V and 3 bases from J; junction bases left unmatched: 8.

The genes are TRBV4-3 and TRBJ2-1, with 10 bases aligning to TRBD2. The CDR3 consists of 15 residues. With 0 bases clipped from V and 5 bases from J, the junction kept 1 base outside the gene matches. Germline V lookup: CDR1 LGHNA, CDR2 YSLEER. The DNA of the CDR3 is TGCGCCAGCAGCCAAGAAGGGACTAGCGACAATGAGCAGTTCTTC. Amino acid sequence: CASSQEGTSDNEQFF.

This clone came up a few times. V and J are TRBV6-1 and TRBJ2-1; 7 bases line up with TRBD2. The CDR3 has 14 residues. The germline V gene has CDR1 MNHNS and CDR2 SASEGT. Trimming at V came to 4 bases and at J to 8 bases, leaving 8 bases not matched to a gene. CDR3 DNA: TGTGCCAGCAGTGGCGGATGGGGGGGGGATGAGCAGTTCTTC. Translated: CASSGGWGGDEQFF.

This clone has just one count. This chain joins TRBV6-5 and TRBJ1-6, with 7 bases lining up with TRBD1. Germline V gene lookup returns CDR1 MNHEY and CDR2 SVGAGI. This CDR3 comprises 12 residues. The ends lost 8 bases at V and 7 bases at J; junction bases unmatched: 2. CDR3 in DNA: TGTGCCAGCCGGACAGGAAATTCACCCCTCCACTTT. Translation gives CASRTGNSPLHF.

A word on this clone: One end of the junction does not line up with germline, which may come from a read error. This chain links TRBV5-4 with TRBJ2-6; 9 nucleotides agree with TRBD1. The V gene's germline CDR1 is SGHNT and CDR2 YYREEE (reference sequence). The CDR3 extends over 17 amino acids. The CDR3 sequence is CASSLGTGLTGANGLTF. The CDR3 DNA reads TGTGCCAGCAGCTTAGGGACAGGGCTGACTGGGGCCAACGGCCTGACTTTC.

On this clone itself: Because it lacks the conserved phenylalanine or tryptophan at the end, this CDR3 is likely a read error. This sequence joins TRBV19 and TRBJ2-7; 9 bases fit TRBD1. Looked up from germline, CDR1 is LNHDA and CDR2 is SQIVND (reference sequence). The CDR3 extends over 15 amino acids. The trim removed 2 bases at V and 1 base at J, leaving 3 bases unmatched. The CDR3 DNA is TGTGCCAGTAGTATAACCGGGACAGGGTCCTACGAGCAGTACCTC. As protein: CASSITGTGSYEQYL.

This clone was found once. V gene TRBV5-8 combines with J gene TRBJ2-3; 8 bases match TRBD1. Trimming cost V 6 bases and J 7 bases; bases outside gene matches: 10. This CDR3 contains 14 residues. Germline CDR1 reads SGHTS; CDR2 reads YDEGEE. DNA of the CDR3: TGTGCCAGCACCATCGGACAGGGAAGGAATACGCAGTATTTT. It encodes CASTIGQGRNTQYF.

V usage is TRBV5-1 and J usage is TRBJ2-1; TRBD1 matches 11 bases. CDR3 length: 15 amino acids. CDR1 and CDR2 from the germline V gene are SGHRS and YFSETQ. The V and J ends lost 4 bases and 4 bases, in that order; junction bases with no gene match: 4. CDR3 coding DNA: TGCGCCAGCAGCCCGGGACAGGGGGGGTACAATGAGCAGTTCTTC. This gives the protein CASSPGQGGYNEQFF.